A selection of T cell receptor beta chains follows, all from one sample in a study of cytomegalovirus exposure and HLA in healthy donors. Method: immunoSEQ multiplex PCR; TCRdb's copy keeps in-frame clones and lacks some. The sample has 150,000 to 180,000 clones, roughly 79% seen once. The sequenced sample was PBMCs. These receptors were collected from a man between 18 and 35 years old in good health and CMV-seronegative. Both conserved end residues are part of each CDR3. Each record gives: D gene, V gene, clone size, J gene, CDR3 protein, CDR3 DNA. A D gene is named only where the DNA matches it firmly. Size tells how often a clone was seen (once, few, many) or the class of an expanded clone, and some rows leave it out.

>NA|TRBV27|NA|TRBJ2-1
CASSLLGDEQFF
TGTGCCAGCAGTTTATTGGGCGATGAGCAGTTCTTC
>NA|TRBV7-9|NA|TRBJ2-7
CASSLAPGSPGEQYF
TGTGCCAGCAGCTTAGCCCCAGGCTCCCCGGGGGAGCAGTACTTC
>TRBD2|TRBV27|few|TRBJ2-3
CASSVLTSGGSDTQYF
TGTGCCAGCAGTGTCCTGACTAGCGGGGGGTCAGATACGCAGTATTTT
>TRBD2|TRBV11-2|NA|TRBJ2-5
CASSLGSGGLQETQYF
TGTGCCAGCAGCTTAGGTAGCGGGGGGTTACAAGAGACCCAGTACTTC
>NA|TRBV7-2|NA|TRBJ2-1
CASSWRGTVTYNEQFF
TGTGCCAGCAGCTGGAGGGGGACAGTAACCTACAATGAGCAGTTCTTC
>TRBD1|TRBV6-5|NA|TRBJ1-3
CASAPQGASGNTIYF
TGTGCCAGCGCTCCGCAGGGGGCGTCAGGAAACACCATATATTTT
>NA|TRBV5-4|NA|TRBJ1-6
CASSVTGNSPLHF
TGTGCCAGCAGCGTAACGGGGAATTCACCCCTCCACTTT
>TRBD1|TRBV5-1|NA|TRBJ1-1
CASSPARGLVNEAFF
TGCGCCAGCAGTCCAGCTAGGGGGCTGGTCAATGAAGCTTTCTTT
>NA|TRBV4-1|NA|TRBJ2-2
CASSQAASWGLGELFF
TGCGCCAGCAGCCAAGCGGCTAGCTGGGGTTTGGGGGAGCTGTTTTTT
>NA|TRBV19|NA|TRBJ1-5
CASSIQGPSNQPQHF
TGTGCCAGTAGTATCCAGGGGCCTAGCAATCAGCCCCAGCATTTT
>TRBD1|TRBV7-2|NA|TRBJ1-2
CASSSRTGGIVGYTF
TGTGCCAGCAGCTCCCGGACAGGGGGCATAGTTGGCTACACCTTC
>NA|TRBV2|NA|TRBJ1-3
CASSGTRGGAKGNTIYF
TGTGCCAGCAGTGGTACTAGGGGGGGCGCGAAAGGAAACACCATATATTTT
>NA|TRBV5-1|few|TRBJ2-2
CASSPPRGNTGELFF
TGCGCCAGCAGCCCCCCCCGGGGGAACACCGGGGAGCTGTTTTTT
>NA|TRBV5-1|once|TRBJ1-6
CASSSGELGNSPLHF
TGCGCCAGCAGCTCGGGAGAGCTGGGTAATTCACCCCTCCACTTT
>NA|TRBV10-3|NA|TRBJ1-2
CAISTHRDEGYTF
TGTGCCATCAGTACCCACAGGGACGAAGGCTACACCTTC
>NA|TRBV2|few|TRBJ1-1
CASSEGLRTEAFF
TGTGCCAGCAGTGAGGGGCTGAGGACTGAAGCTTTCTTT
>TRBD1|TRBV6-6|few|TRBJ2-1
CASTIAGTGEYNEQFF
TGTGCCAGCACCATAGCCGGGACAGGGGAGTACAATGAGCAGTTCTTC
>NA|TRBV18|NA|TRBJ1-1
CASSPQGLDTEAFF
TGTGCCAGCTCACCACAGGGGTTGGACACTGAAGCTTTCTTT
>NA|TRBV7-3|once|TRBJ1-1
CASSPMGGNTEAFF
TGTGCCAGCAGCCCGATGGGGGGTAACACTGAAGCTTTCTTT
>NA|TRBV27|NA|TRBJ2-1
CASSLRRDSYNEQFF
TGTGCCAGCAGTCTACGACGGGACTCCTACAATGAGCAGTTCTTC
>TRBD1|TRBV4-3|few|TRBJ1-3
CASSQDRRGPGNTIYF
TGCGCCAGCAGCCAAGATCGAAGGGGGCCTGGAAACACCATATATTTT
>NA|TRBV5-1|NA|TRBJ1-6
CASSLVGGRGNSPLHF
TGCGCCAGCAGCTTGGTAGGAGGAAGGGGGAATTCACCCCTCCACTTT